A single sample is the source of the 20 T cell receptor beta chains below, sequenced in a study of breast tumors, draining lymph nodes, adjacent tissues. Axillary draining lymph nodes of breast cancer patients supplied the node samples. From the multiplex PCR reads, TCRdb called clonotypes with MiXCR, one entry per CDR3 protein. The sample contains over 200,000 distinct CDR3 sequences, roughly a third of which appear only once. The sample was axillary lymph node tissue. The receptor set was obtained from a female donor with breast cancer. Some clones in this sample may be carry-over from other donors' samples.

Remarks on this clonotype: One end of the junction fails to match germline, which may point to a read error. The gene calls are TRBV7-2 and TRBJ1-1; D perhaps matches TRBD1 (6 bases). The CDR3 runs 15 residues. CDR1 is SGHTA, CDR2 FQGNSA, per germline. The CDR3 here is CASVPGGHFVTEALF. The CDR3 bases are TGTGCCAGCGTGCCGGGGGGACACTTCGTCACTGAAGCTCTCTTT.

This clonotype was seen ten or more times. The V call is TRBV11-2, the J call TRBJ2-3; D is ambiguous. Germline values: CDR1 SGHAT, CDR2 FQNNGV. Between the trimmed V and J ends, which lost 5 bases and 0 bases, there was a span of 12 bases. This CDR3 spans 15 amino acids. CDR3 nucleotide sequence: TGTGCCAGCAGCCCTCAAGGCGTTAGCACAGATACGCAGTATTTT. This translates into CASSPQGVSTDTQYF.

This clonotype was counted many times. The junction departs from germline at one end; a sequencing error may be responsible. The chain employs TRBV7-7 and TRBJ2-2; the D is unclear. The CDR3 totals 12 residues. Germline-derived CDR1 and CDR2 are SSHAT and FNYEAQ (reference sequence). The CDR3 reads CASSLGFGELFF. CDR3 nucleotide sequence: TGTGCTAGCAGCTTGGGATTCGGGGAGCTGTTTTTT.

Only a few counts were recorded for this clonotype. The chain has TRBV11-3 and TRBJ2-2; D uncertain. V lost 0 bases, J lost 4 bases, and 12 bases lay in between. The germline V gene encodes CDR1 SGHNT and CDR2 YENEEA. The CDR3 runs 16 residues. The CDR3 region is CASSLDPGPRTGELFF. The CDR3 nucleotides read TGTGCCAGCAGCTTAGACCCCGGACCCCGCACCGGGGAGCTGTTTTTT.

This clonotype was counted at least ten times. The CDR3 DNA reads as TGTGCCAGCAGCTTAGGGAGACAGGGGAACGAAAAACTGTTTTTT. This codes for CASSLGRQGNEKLFF. The rearrangement joins TRBV7-6 to TRBJ1-4; 8 bases map to TRBD1. The germline V gene encodes CDR1 SGHVS and CDR2 FNYEAQ. Trimming removed 1 base from V and 8 bases from J; junction bases left unmatched: 6. The CDR3 runs to 15 residues.

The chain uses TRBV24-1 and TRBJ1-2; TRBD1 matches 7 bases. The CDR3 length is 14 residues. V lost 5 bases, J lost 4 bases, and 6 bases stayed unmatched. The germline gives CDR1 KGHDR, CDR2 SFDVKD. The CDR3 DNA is TGTGCCACCAGTGCTCCGACAGGGAGCTATGGCTACACCTTC. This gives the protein CATSAPTGSYGYTF.

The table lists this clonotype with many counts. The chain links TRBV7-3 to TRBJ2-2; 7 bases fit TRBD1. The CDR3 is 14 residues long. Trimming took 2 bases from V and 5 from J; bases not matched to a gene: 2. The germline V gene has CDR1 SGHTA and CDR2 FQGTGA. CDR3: CASSLLQGTGELFF. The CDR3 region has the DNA TGTGCCAGCAGCTTATTACAGGGGACCGGGGAGCTGTTTTTT.

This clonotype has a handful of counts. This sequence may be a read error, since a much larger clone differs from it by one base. CDR3 sequence reads: CSARDLRTGANSPLHF. In nucleotides, the CDR3 is TGCAGTGCTAGAGATCTCAGGACAGGGGCCAATTCACCCCTCCACTTT. This rearrangement joins TRBV20-1 to TRBJ1-6; the match to TRBD1 covers 9 bases. The V gene's germline CDR1 is DFQATT and CDR2 SNEGSKA (reference sequence). The CDR3 has 16 residues. J lost 7 bases, V lost 0 bases, and 7 bases had no gene match.

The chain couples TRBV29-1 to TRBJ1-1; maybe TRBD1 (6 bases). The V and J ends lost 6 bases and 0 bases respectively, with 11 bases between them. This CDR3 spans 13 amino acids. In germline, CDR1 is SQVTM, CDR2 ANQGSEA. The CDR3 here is CSVLGQLNTEAFF. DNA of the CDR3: TGCAGCGTACTGGGACAATTGAACACTGAAGCTTTCTTT.

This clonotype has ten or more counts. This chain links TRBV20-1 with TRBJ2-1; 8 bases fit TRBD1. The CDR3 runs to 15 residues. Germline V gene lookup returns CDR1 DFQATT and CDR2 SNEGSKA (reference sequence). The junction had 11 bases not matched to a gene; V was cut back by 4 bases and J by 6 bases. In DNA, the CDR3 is TGCAGTGCTACAGACAATCAGGGGGCAGTCAATGAGCAGTTCTTC. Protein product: CSATDNQGAVNEQFF.

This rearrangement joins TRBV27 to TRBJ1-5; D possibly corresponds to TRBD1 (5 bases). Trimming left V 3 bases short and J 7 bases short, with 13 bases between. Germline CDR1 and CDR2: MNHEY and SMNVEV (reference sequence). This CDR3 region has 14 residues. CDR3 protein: CASSFGQGEQPQHF. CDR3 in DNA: TGTGCCAGCAGTTTCGGGCAGGGTGAGCAGCCCCAGCATTTT.

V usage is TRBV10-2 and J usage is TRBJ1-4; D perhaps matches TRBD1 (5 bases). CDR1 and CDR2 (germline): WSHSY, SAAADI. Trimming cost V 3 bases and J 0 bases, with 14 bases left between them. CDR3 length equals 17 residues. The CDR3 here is CASSDGFRGATNEKLFF. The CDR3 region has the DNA TGCGCCAGCAGTGATGGCTTTCGGGGGGCAACTAATGAAAAACTGTTTTTT.

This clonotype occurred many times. The CDR3, as DNA: TGTGCCAGCAGGATCGGGACAGAGAATTCACCCCTCCACTTT. Translation gives CASRIGTENSPLHF. The genes are TRBV6-6 and TRBJ1-6, with 7 bases fitting TRBD1. J lost 7 bases, V lost 6 bases, and 6 bases had no gene match. The CDR3 has 14 residues. CDR1 and CDR2 (germline): MNHNY, SVGAGI (reference sequence).

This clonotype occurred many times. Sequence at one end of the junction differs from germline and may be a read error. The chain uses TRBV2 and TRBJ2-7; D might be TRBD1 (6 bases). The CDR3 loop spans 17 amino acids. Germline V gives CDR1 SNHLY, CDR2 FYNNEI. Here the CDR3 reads CASSEGVSRGFSYEQYF. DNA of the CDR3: TGTGCCAGCAGCGAAGGAGTGTCCAGGGGTTTTTCCTACGAGCAGTACTTC. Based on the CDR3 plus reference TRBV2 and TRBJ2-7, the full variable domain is EPEVTQTPSHQVTQMGQEVILRCVPISNHLYFYWYRQILGQKVEFLVSFYNNEISEKSEIFDDQFSVERPDGSNFTLKIRSTKLEDSAMYFCASSEGVSRGFSYEQYFGPGTRLTVT.

The CDR3 region is CASSYGRGIDQPQHF. CDR3 DNA: TGTGCCAGCAGTTACGGCAGGGGGATAGATCAGCCCCAGCATTTT. This sequence joins TRBV6-6 and TRBJ1-5, with 7 bases aligning to TRBD1. The germline CDR1 and CDR2 sequences are MNHNY and SVGAGI (reference sequence). V lost 2 bases and J lost 5; bases outside the gene matches: 6. The length of the CDR3 is 15 residues.

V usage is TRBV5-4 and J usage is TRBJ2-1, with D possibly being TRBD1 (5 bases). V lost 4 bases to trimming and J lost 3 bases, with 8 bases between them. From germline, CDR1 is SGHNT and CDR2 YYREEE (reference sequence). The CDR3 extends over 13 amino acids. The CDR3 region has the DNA TGTGCCAGCAGCCTGGACAACTACAATGAGCAGTTCTTC. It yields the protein CASSLDNYNEQFF.

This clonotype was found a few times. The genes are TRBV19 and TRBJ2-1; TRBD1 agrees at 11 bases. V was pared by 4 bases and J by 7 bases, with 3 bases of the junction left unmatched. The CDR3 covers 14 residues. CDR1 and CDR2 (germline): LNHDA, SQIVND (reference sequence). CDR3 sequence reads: CASSTGTGGNEQFF. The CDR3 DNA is TGTGCCAGTAGTACCGGGACAGGGGGTAATGAGCAGTTCTTC.

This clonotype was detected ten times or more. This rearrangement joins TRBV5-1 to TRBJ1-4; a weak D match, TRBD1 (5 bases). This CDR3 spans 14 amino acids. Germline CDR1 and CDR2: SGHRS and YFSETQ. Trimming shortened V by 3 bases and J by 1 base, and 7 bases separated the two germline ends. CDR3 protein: CASSSQGTNEKLFF. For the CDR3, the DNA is TGCGCCAGCAGCTCCCAGGGAACTAATGAAAAACTGTTTTTT.

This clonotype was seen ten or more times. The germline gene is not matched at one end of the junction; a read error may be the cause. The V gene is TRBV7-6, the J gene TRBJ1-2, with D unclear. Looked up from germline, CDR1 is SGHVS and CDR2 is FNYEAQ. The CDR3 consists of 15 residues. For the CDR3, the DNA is TGTGCCAGCAGCTTAGCGCACGAGCCTAACTATGGCTACCCCTTC. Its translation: CASSLAHEPNYGYPF.

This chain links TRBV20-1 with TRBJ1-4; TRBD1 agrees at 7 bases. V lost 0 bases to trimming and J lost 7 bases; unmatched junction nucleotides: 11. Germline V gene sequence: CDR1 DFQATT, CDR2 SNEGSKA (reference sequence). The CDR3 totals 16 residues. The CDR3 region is CSARDGRDSAFEKLFF. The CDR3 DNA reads TGCAGTGCTAGAGACGGGCGGGACAGCGCGTTTGAAAAACTGTTTTTT.